The 11 T cell receptor beta chains below were found in one sample sequenced in a study of a mutant IDH1 vaccine in newly diagnosed glioma. Sequencing used immunoSEQ multiplex PCR; TCRdb keeps in-frame clones, though not all of them. The top ten clones hold 5% to 6% of a sample with about 34,000 clones, over 75% of them seen once. The time point was: week 47, end of study. Doses consisted of 300 ug of mutant IDH1 20-mer peptide each, paired with topical imiquimod. These TCRs' antigens remain unknown. The sample here was PBMCs, taken from a glioma patient whose treatment included an IDH1 peptide vaccine. The receptor source for this set is a woman in her forties with glioma.

The V and J genes are TRBV10-3 and TRBJ2-1; D might be TRBD2 (7 bases). The CDR3 consists of 12 residues. Germline V lookup: CDR1 ENHRY, CDR2 SYGVKD. The V gene lost 8 bases and the J gene lost 6 bases, with 11 bases spanning the gap. The CDR3 DNA is TGTGCCATCGGGGGGGCCCCCAATGAGCAGTTCTTC. Its protein is CAIGGAPNEQFF.

This clone was observed a handful of times. This sequence joins TRBV11-2 and TRBJ1-1; the D is unclear. The CDR3 covers 13 residues. The V end was cut by 0 bases, the J end by 11 bases, with 13 bases between. Germline CDR1 SGHAT, CDR2 FQNNGV. The CDR3 protein is CASSLEVRNRAFF. The CDR3 coding sequence is TGTGCCAGCAGCTTAGAAGTGAGGAATCGGGCTTTCTTT.

In its sample, this clone was seen once. The chain couples TRBV29-1 to TRBJ2-7, with TRBD1 identical over 10 bases. The V and J ends lost 7 bases and 2 bases, in that order; junction bases with no gene match: 5. In germline, CDR1 is SQVTM, CDR2 ANQGSEA. The CDR3 spans 13 residues. CDR3 sequence: CSARDRGTYEQYF. DNA for the CDR3: TGCAGCGCCCGGGACAGGGGTACCTACGAGCAGTACTTC.

The chain carries TRBV4-3 and TRBJ1-5; D perhaps matches TRBD1 (5 bases). The CDR3 runs to 16 residues. Germline lookup yields CDR1 LGHNA and CDR2 YSLEER. V dropped 1 base and J dropped 7 bases, with 17 bases sitting between them. The CDR3 DNA sequence: TGCGCCAGCAGCCAAGTGTACGGGGGACCGGACCAGCCCCAGCATTTT. Its protein product is CASSQVYGGPDQPQHF.

The rearrangement joins TRBV7-9 to TRBJ1-2, with 10 bases fitting TRBD1. The junction had 14 bases not matched to a gene; V was cut back by 5 bases and J by 2 bases. CDR1 is SEHNR, CDR2 FQNEAQ, per germline (reference sequence). The CDR3 has 18 residues. The CDR3 loop is CASSTRDRGLEGNYGYTF. CDR3 DNA: TGTGCCAGCAGCACCCGAGACAGGGGGCTAGAAGGGAACTATGGCTACACCTTC.

The chain couples TRBV6-1 to TRBJ2-5, with 8 bases matching TRBD2. V dropped 6 bases and J dropped 1; count of bases not matched to a gene: 7. The CDR3 consists of 15 residues. CDR1 and CDR2 (germline): MNHNS, SASEGT. In nucleotides, the CDR3 is TGTGCCAGCAGGGTCTCCGGGGGGGCCCAAGAGACCCAGTACTTC. The encoded protein is CASRVSGGAQETQYF.

The chain has TRBV7-2 and TRBJ2-7, with a tentative D call TRBD1 (6 bases). Germline CDR1 and CDR2: SGHTA and FQGNSA. Trimming removed 5 bases at V and 5 bases at J, with 13 bases between. The CDR3 totals 13 residues. The CDR3 protein is CASSLTGLNEQYF. The CDR3, as DNA: TGTGCCAGCAGCCTTACAGGGCTAAACGAGCAGTACTTC.

The chain recombines TRBV12-5 with TRBJ2-7; D not resolved. Germline CDR1 LGHNT, CDR2 FRNRAP. The CDR3 totals 12 residues. V lost 0 bases and J lost 6, with 6 bases in between. The CDR3 DNA follows: TGTGCTAGTGGTTTGGTAGTCTCCGAGCAGTACTTC. Translated, it gives CASGLVVSEQYF.

Written as DNA, the CDR3 is TGCGCCAGCCGCGTAGGGACAGGGAGATACAATGAGCAGTTCTTC. Translated: CASRVGTGRYNEQFF. The J gene is TRBJ2-1, the V gene TRBV5-1; 9 bases are shared with TRBD1. This CDR3 spans 15 amino acids. The J segment lost 4 bases and the V segment lost 7 bases, leaving 9 bases of the junction unmatched. Germline V gene lookup returns CDR1 SGHRS and CDR2 YFSETQ.

This clone was found once. This CDR3 is CAWSLNYEQYF. The CDR3 DNA is TGTGCCTGGAGTCTGAACTACGAGCAGTACTTC. The rearrangement uses TRBV30 and TRBJ2-7; D gene ambiguous. CDR1 and CDR2 (germline): GTSNPN, SVGIG (reference sequence). Trimming removed 2 bases at V and 3 bases at J, with 5 bases between. CDR3 length equals 11 residues. Filled out from reference TRBV30 and TRBJ2-7, the complete variable domain reads SQTIHQWPATLVQPVGSPLSLECTVEGTSNPNLYWYRQAAGRGLQLLFYSVGIGQISSEVPQNLSASRPQDRQFILSSKKLLLSDSGFYLCAWSLNYEQYFGPGTRLTVT.

The gene calls are TRBV19 and TRBJ2-3; possible D gene TRBD1, 6 bases. Germline CDR1 is LNHDA and CDR2 is SQIVND (reference sequence). The CDR3 is made up of 13 amino acids. V was shortened by 6 bases and J by 11 bases, with 18 bases between the two germline ends. The CDR3 sequence is CASSPWDTERQYF. In DNA, the CDR3 is TGTGCCAGTAGCCCCTGGGACACCGAGAGGCAGTATTTT.